The 22 T cell receptor beta chains reported below all come from one sample, sequenced in a study of blood T cell repertoires in COVID-19. Clones were sequenced by immunoSEQ multiplex PCR, and TCRdb holds only the in-frame ones, with some missing. Of over 200,000 clones listed, around 75% are singletons. The sample was peripheral blood. The receptors derive from a human donor in a cohort sampled during active COVID-19.

The chain links TRBV7-6 to TRBJ2-7; 14 positions match TRBD2. CDR3 size: 16 residues. The germline CDR1 and CDR2 sequences are SGHVS and FNYEAQ. Trimming at V came to 5 bases and at J to 9 bases, leaving 12 bases not matched to a gene. In nucleotides, the CDR3 is TGTGCCAGCAGCCAATCCGCCGGGACTAGCGGGAGTAGGCAGTACTTC. It codes for CASSQSAGTSGSRQYF. Full variable domain (missing parts from reference TRBV7-6 and TRBJ2-7): GAGVSQSPRYKVTKRGQDVALRCDPISGHVSLYWYRQALGQGPEFLTYFNYEAQQDKSGLPNDRFSAERPEGSISTLTIQRTEQRDSAMYRCASSQSAGTSGSRQYFGPGTRLTVT.

The V call is TRBV6-5, the J call TRBJ1-3, with D maybe TRBD1 (6 bases). This CDR3 region has 15 residues. Germline V lookup: CDR1 MNHEY, CDR2 SVGAGI. V was cut by 6 bases and J by 4 bases, with 16 bases left in between. CDR3 sequence (DNA): TGTGCCAGCAGCCTTTTAATGGGACACGGAAACACCATATATTTT. Translating gives CASSLLMGHGNTIYF.

The rearrangement links TRBV15 to TRBJ2-7, with TRBD2 identical over 7 bases. Germline values: CDR1 LNHNV, CDR2 YYDKDF (reference sequence). The CDR3 sequence is 15 residues long. The J segment lost 3 bases and the V segment lost 1 base, leaving 6 bases of the junction unmatched. The CDR3 coding sequence is TGTGCCACCAGCAGAGGAGGTTCTAGCGGCTACGAGCAGTACTTC. Protein product: CATSRGGSSGYEQYF.

This sequence joins TRBV6-4 and TRBJ2-1; 8 positions agree with TRBD2. CDR3 length equals 16 residues. The germline V gene has CDR1 MRHNA and CDR2 SNTAGT. Trimming took 0 bases from V and 4 from J; bases not matched to a gene: 5. The CDR3 sequence is CASSDSSGRGYNEQFF. The CDR3 DNA follows: TGTGCCAGCAGTGACTCGAGCGGGAGAGGGTACAATGAGCAGTTCTTC.

The genes are TRBV19 and TRBJ2-3, with 8 bases lining up with TRBD2. The CDR3 is made up of 15 amino acids. With V trimmed by 6 bases and J by 4 bases, 9 bases remained unmatched. Per germline, CDR1 LNHDA and CDR2 SQIVND (reference sequence). The CDR3 protein is CASRDSGSAADTQYF. CDR3 DNA: TGTGCCAGTAGGGACAGCGGGAGTGCTGCAGATACGCAGTATTTT.

The chain joins TRBV9 to TRBJ2-1; possible D gene TRBD2, 6 bases. CDR1 and CDR2 (germline): SGDLS, YYNGEE. V dropped 1 base and J dropped 6 bases, with 11 bases sitting between them. This CDR3 contains 14 residues. CDR3 sequence (DNA): TGTGCCAGCAGCGTATACGGGAGATTCAATGAGCAGTTCTTC. This sequence encodes CASSVYGRFNEQFF.

This chain joins TRBV5-1 and TRBJ2-5, with D possibly TRBD2 on 6 matching bases. Germline assignment: CDR1 SGHRS and CDR2 YFSETQ. The CDR3 extends over 14 amino acids. Trimming left V 4 bases short and J 1 base short, with 11 bases between. The CDR3 DNA follows: TGCGCCAGCAGCCCCGGGACTTCCCAAGAGACCCAGTACTTC. Translation: CASSPGTSQETQYF.

The rearrangement links TRBV4-1 to TRBJ2-1; D is possibly TRBD2 (6 bases). Trimming cost V 0 bases and J 0 bases, with 18 bases left between them. The germline gives CDR1 MGHRA, CDR2 YSYEKL. The CDR3 loop spans 19 amino acids. CDR3 protein: CASSQDGGAGRSSYNEQFF. DNA of the CDR3: TGCGCCAGCAGCCAAGATGGAGGGGCGGGGAGGAGCTCCTACAATGAGCAGTTCTTC.

This clone showed up just a few times. At the DNA level, this CDR3 is encoded by other sequences in the same sample as well. V usage is TRBV7-9 and J usage is TRBJ1-1; tentatively, D is TRBD1 (5 bases). Per the germline V gene, CDR1 is SEHNR and CDR2 is FQNEAQ (reference sequence). Trimming left V 5 bases short and J 1 base short, with 8 bases between. There are 13 residues in the CDR3. CDR3 amino acids: CASSLQGNTEAFF. The CDR3 region has the DNA TGTGCCAGCAGCCTTCAGGGGAACACTGAAGCTTTCTTT.

The chain is built from TRBV2 and TRBJ1-1; 10 bases agree with TRBD1. Unmatched junction bases numbered 12, after V lost 6 bases and J lost 5 bases. Germline CDR1 is SNHLY and CDR2 is FYNNEI. The CDR3 loop spans 16 amino acids. The CDR3 region is CASRLRQGAMRTEAFF. In DNA, the CDR3 is TGTGCCAGCAGACTTAGACAGGGGGCAATGAGGACTGAAGCTTTCTTT.

The rearrangement joins TRBV2 to TRBJ2-5; D remains unclear. Trimming removed 3 bases from V and 2 bases from J, with 7 bases in between. CDR1 is SNHLY and CDR2 is FYNNEI in the germline V gene. The CDR3 has 13 amino acids. For the CDR3, the DNA is TGTGCCAGCAGTGATGACTTACAAGAGACCCAGTACTTC. Translation gives CASSDDLQETQYF.

The chain is built from TRBV24-1 and TRBJ1-2; 7 positions agree with TRBD1. This CDR3 contains 14 residues. Germline V gives CDR1 KGHDR, CDR2 SFDVKD. With 6 bases clipped from V and 5 bases from J, the junction kept 8 bases outside the gene matches. CDR3 region: CATSPPDRSYGYTF. The CDR3 nucleotides read TGTGCCACCAGTCCTCCGGACAGGTCATATGGCTACACCTTC.

The rearrangement uses TRBV7-6 and TRBJ2-3, with 12 nucleotides matching TRBD2. Germline CDR1 and CDR2: SGHVS and FNYEAQ. The CDR3 has 16 residues. The ends lost 4 bases at V and 2 bases at J; junction bases unmatched: 4. CDR3: CASSYGLAGSTDTQYF. The CDR3 nucleotides are TGTGCCAGCAGCTACGGACTAGCGGGATCCACAGATACGCAGTATTTT. The whole variable domain, filled in from reference TRBV7-6 and TRBJ2-3, reads GAGVSQSPRYKVTKRGQDVALRCDPISGHVSLYWYRQALGQGPEFLTYFNYEAQQDKSGLPNDRFSAERPEGSISTLTIQRTEQRDSAMYRCASSYGLAGSTDTQYFGPGTRLTVL.

This clone was found many times. Additional DNA sequences in this sample encode the identical CDR3. This chain uses TRBV20-1 with TRBJ2-7; TRBD2 might be the D (5 bases). CDR3 size: 11 residues. Germline lookup yields CDR1 DFQATT and CDR2 SNEGSKA (reference sequence). The ends were cut back, 2 bases at V and 3 bases at J, with 5 bases in the middle. The DNA for the CDR3 is TGCAGTGCTAGACGGGACTACGAGCAGTACTTC. This gives the protein CSARRDYEQYF.

This clone was recorded a few times. The CDR3 protein is CASSLGRGYTEAFF. The CDR3 nucleotides read TGTGCCAGCAGTTTAGGGCGGGGCTACACTGAAGCTTTCTTT. The chain combines TRBV27 with TRBJ1-1, with a possible D match to TRBD1 (5 bases). Trimming shortened V by 2 bases and J by 3 bases, and 10 bases separated the two germline ends. Looked up from germline, CDR1 is MNHEY and CDR2 is SMNVEV (reference sequence). The length of the CDR3 is 14 residues.

The CDR3 DNA sequence: TGTGCCAGCAGTGAATCACTGGCAGGGGGAAATTCACCCCTCCACTTT. This encodes CASSESLAGGNSPLHF. The chain has TRBV2 and TRBJ1-6, with 7 bases that match TRBD1. CDR1 is SNHLY and CDR2 is FYNNEI in the germline V gene. The CDR3 totals 16 residues. Trimming took 2 bases from V and 7 from J; bases not matched to a gene: 8.

Here the CDR3 reads CASSTRDRAFDTQYF. The CDR3 nucleotides read TGTGCCAGCAGCACCCGGGACAGGGCGTTTGATACGCAGTATTTT. The chain uses TRBV3-1 (or the pseudogene TRBV3-2) and TRBJ2-3; TRBD1 aligns across 9 bases. The CDR3 extends over 15 amino acids. Germline CDR1 and CDR2: LGHDT and YNNKEL (reference sequence). V lost 5 bases to trimming and J lost 6 bases; unmatched junction nucleotides: 9.

The CDR3 nucleotides read TGTGCCATCAGAGGGGACAGTAGCAATCAGCCCCAGCATTTT. Amino acids: CAIRGDSSNQPQHF. V is TRBV10-3 and J is TRBJ1-5; TRBD1 matches at 7 bases. This CDR3 comprises 14 residues. V trimming: 6 bases; J trimming: 0 bases; junction bases outside the gene matches: 2. Germline V lookup: CDR1 ENHRY, CDR2 SYGVKD.

This clone occurred many times. The rearrangement links TRBV6-5 to TRBJ2-4; possibly TRBD2 for D (6 bases). This CDR3 spans 11 amino acids. Looked up from germline, CDR1 is MNHEY and CDR2 is SVGAGI. The germline V and J ends were trimmed by 5 bases and 15 bases, with 14 bases remaining between them. The CDR3 DNA is TGTGCCAGCAGTCCAGGGAGGAGATGGTACTTC. This translates into CASSPGRRWYF.

This chain uses TRBV30 with TRBJ1-1; possible D gene TRBD1, 6 bases. Germline CDR1 GTSNPN, CDR2 SVGIG (reference sequence). Trimming removed 1 base from V and 0 bases from J, with 15 bases in between. CDR3 length equals 16 residues. Written as DNA, the CDR3 is TGTGCCTGGAGTGCCACCTGGGGACAAATGAACACTGAAGCTTTCTTT. This sequence encodes CAWSATWGQMNTEAFF.

The V and J genes are TRBV6-1 and TRBJ2-1; TRBD1 or TRBD2 may be the D gene (8 bases each). CDR3 length equals 17 residues. V dropped 5 bases and J dropped 8 bases, with 25 bases sitting between them. Germline assignment: CDR1 MNHNS and CDR2 SASEGT. This CDR3 reads CASSKDRGLVAPDEQFF. CDR3 coding DNA: TGTGCCAGCAGTAAAGACAGGGGACTAGTGGCTCCCGATGAGCAGTTCTTC.

V gene TRBV10-3 combines with J gene TRBJ1-1, with TRBD1 matching 8 bases. The junction had 8 bases not matched to a gene; V was cut back by 3 bases and J by 8 bases. Looked up from germline, CDR1 is ENHRY and CDR2 is SYGVKD. This CDR3 has 14 amino acids. The DNA of the CDR3 is TGTGCCATCAGTGAAGGGCAGGGGGCATCAGAAGCTTTCTTT. Amino acid sequence: CAISEGQGASEAFF.